A selection of T cell receptor beta chains follows, all from one sample in a study of cytomegalovirus exposure and HLA in healthy donors. Produced via immunoSEQ multiplex PCR; TCRdb's table is partial and in-frame only. The data contain fewer than 250,000 clones, 60% to 85% of them seen just once; the ten biggest clones take up roughly a sixth. The specimen was PBMCs. The receptors stem from a man between 40 and 49 years old in good health and CMV-seronegative. CDR3s include the opening cysteine and the closing phenylalanine or tryptophan. Fields, in order: V gene, J gene, CDR3 protein.

V gene: TRBV4-1; J gene: TRBJ1-6; CDR3 protein: CASSSPTEQLPLHF
V gene: TRBV29-1; J gene: TRBJ2-1; CDR3 protein: CSVLADNEQFF
V gene: TRBV6-6; J gene: TRBJ1-1; CDR3 protein: CASSDTGGVTEAFF
V gene: TRBV14; J gene: TRBJ2-3; CDR3 protein: CASSQLLDSITEGLTDTQYF
V gene: TRBV5-4; J gene: TRBJ2-1; CDR3 protein: CASSLETSGRNEQFF
V gene: TRBV9; J gene: TRBJ2-7; CDR3 protein: CASSVGWVGDYEQYF
V gene: TRBV5-1; J gene: TRBJ2-5; CDR3 protein: CASSLGGIGETQYF
V gene: TRBV11-1; J gene: TRBJ2-1; CDR3 protein: CASSAPAGGLNEQFF
V gene: TRBV7-2; J gene: TRBJ2-5; CDR3 protein: CASNNRQGRNQETQYF
V gene: TRBV2; J gene: TRBJ2-7; CDR3 protein: CASMRDFSSYEQYF
V gene: TRBV19; J gene: TRBJ2-2; CDR3 protein: CASWERGGPGELFF
V gene: TRBV2; J gene: TRBJ2-2; CDR3 protein: CAREKINTGELFF
V gene: TRBV5-5; J gene: TRBJ2-5; CDR3 protein: CASSLSSGGPQETQYF
V gene: TRBV7-9; J gene: TRBJ2-6; CDR3 protein: CASDATRMDRSSGANVLTF
V gene: TRBV19; J gene: TRBJ2-7; CDR3 protein: CASSIDGASGAYEQYF
V gene: TRBV9; J gene: TRBJ2-5; CDR3 protein: CASSVGLAGVRETQYF
V gene: TRBV5-5; J gene: TRBJ1-1; CDR3 protein: CASSFNHRGTATEAFF
V gene: TRBV30; J gene: TRBJ2-3; CDR3 protein: CAWSLERGLDTQYF
V gene: TRBV29-1; J gene: TRBJ1-1; CDR3 protein: CSFFRRTEAFF
V gene: TRBV4-2; J gene: TRBJ1-6; CDR3 protein: CASSQDQRGTYNSPLHF
V gene: TRBV6-1; J gene: TRBJ2-7; CDR3 protein: CATRGSGFSYEQYF
V gene: TRBV9; J gene: TRBJ2-4; CDR3 protein: CASSVGGVGRLAKNIQYF
V gene: TRBV7-9; J gene: TRBJ2-7; CDR3 protein: CASSSRTSGGHEQYF
V gene: TRBV2; J gene: TRBJ1-2; CDR3 protein: CASSEQNYGYTF
V gene: TRBV7-6; J gene: TRBJ2-5; CDR3 protein: CASRNSGAQETQYF
V gene: TRBV9; J gene: TRBJ2-7; CDR3 protein: CASSVRQGDEQYF
V gene: TRBV5-7; J gene: TRBJ1-2; CDR3 protein: CASSEDNGYTF